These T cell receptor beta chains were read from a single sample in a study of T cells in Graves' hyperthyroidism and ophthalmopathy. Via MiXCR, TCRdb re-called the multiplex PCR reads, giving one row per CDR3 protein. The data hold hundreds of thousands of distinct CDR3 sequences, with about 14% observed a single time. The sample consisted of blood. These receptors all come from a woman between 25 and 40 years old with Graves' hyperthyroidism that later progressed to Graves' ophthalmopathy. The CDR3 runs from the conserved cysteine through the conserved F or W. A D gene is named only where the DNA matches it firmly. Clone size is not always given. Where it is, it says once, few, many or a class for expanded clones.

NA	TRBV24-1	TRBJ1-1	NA	TGTGCCACCAGTGAGAGGGGAGCCGCTGAAGCTTTCTTT	CATSERGAAEAFF
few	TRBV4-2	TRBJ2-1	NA	TGTGCCAGCAGCCAAGATTGGGCTCGACCGGCCAATGAGCAGTTCTTC	CASSQDWARPANEQFF
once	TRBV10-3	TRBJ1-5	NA	TGTGCCATCAGTGAGAGAATTTACGACCAGCCCCAGCATTTT	CAISERIYDQPQHF
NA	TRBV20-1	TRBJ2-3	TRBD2	TGCAGTGCATTAGCGGGAGAAAGTGCGCAGTATTTT	CSALAGESAQYF
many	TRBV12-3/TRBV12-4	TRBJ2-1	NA	TGTGCCAGCAGTTTCGGGACTTCTTTCTACAATGAGCAGTTCTTC	CASSFGTSFYNEQFF
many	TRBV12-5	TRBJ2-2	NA	TGTGCTAGTGGTTTCAGTCGACTGAACACCGGGGAGCTGTTTTTT	CASGFSRLNTGELFF
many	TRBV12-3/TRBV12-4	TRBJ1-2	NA	TGTGCCGGCCATAGGGGCGGCCTTTACAGCTACACCTTC	CAGHRGGLYSYTF
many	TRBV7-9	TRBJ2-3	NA	TGTGCCAGCAGCTCTAACATGGAACAAGGAGATACGCAGTATTTT	CASSSNMEQGDTQYF
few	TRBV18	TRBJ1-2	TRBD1	TGTGCCAGCTCACCAGGAGACAGGGTATATGGCTACACCTTC	CASSPGDRVYGYTF
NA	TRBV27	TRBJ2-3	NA	TGTGCCAGCAGTTTATCGCGGGGTCCAGATACGCAGTATTTT	CASSLSRGPDTQYF
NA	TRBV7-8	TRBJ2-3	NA	TGTGCCAGCAGCTTAGTTCGCGTTAGTTCTCCTAGCACAGATACGCAGTATTTT	CASSLVRVSSPSTDTQYF
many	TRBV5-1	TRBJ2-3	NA	TGCGCCAGCAGCCTTTTGGGGCTCACAGATACGCAGTATTTT	CASSLLGLTDTQYF
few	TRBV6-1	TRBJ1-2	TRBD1	TGTGCCAGCAGTGAAGCCGACAGGGATGGCTGCACCTTC	CASSEADRDGCTF
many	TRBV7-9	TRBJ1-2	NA	TGTGCCAGCAGCTTAGATCCGGGGGCAGTCTATGGCTACACCTTC	CASSLDPGAVYGYTF
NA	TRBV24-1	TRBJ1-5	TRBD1	TGTGCCACCCAGTCACAGGGGGATCAGCCCCAGCATTTT	CATQSQGDQPQHF
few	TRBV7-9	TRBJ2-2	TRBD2	TGTGCCAGCAGCACTAGCGCATCTCACCTAGGGGGGGAGCTGTTTTTT	CASSTSASHLGGELFF
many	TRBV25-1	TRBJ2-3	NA	TGTGCCAGCAGTGAATTCGGGGGCAGTCCAAACACAGATACGCAGTATTTT	CASSEFGGSPNTDTQYF
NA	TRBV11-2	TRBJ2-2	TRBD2	TGTGCCAGCAGCTTGGAGGGAGGGGTTAGCGGGGAGCTGTTTTTT	CASSLEGGVSGELFF
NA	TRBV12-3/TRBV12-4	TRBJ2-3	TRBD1	TGTGCCAGCAGTTTAACGATCCCGCGACAGGGCCGGGTGGGAGATACGCAGTATTTT	CASSLTIPRQGRVGDTQYF
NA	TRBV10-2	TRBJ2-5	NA	TGCGCCAGCAGTGAGTCTCTCACTCGGTTCGAGACCCAGTACTTC	CASSESLTRFETQYF
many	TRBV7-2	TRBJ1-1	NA	TGTGCCAGCAGCCCTGTGGGGCAGGGAGGCACTGAAGCTTTCTTT	CASSPVGQGGTEAFF
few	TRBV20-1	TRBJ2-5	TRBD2	TGCAGTGCCCGGGGACTAGCGGGAGGATTGGGAGAGACCCAGTACTTC	CSARGLAGGLGETQYF
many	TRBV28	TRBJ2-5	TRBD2	TGTGCCAGCAATACCCGGACTAGCGGGATTGAAGAGACCCAGTACTTC	CASNTRTSGIEETQYF
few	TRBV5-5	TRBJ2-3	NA	TGTGCCAGCAGCCTCGTCAGGGGCACCCCCACAGATACGCAGTATTTT	CASSLVRGTPTDTQYF
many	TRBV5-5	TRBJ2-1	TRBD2	TGTGCCAGCAGCTGGGGGAGCGGGAGATCCTACAATGAGCAGTTCTTC	CASSWGSGRSYNEQFF
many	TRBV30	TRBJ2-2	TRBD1	TGTGCCTGGAGTCCCGACAGGGGGCAAGTCGGGGAGCTGTTTTTT	CAWSPDRGQVGELFF
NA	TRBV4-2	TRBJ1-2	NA	TGTGCCAGCAGCCATCCGGAGTGGGGCAGGGAAGTGGAAGGAGGTGGCTACACCTTC	CASSHPEWGREVEGGGYTF
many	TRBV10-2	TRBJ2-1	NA	TGCGCCAGTGGCAGTAGGTTACCTGAGCAGTTCTTC	CASGSRLPEQFF
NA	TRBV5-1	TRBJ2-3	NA	TGCGCCAGCAGCACGACTAGAAGCACAGATACGCAGTATTTT	CASSTTRSTDTQYF
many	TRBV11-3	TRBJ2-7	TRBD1	TGTGCCAGCAGCTTACGAGGAGACAGGGGCACTGGGGAGCAGTACTTC	CASSLRGDRGTGEQYF
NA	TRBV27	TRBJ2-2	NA	TGTGCCAGCAGTTTATACAGGCACACCGGGGAGCTGTTTTTT	CASSLYRHTGELFF
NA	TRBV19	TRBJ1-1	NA	TGTGCCAGTAGGACTATGGGGATAGGCACTGAAGCTTTCTTT	CASRTMGIGTEAFF
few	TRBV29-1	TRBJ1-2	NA	TGCAGCGTAAGATCTACAGGGATCGACTATGGCTACACCTTC	CSVRSTGIDYGYTF
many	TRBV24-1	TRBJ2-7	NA	TGTGCCACCAGTAAGGGGGGGTCTGGTACCTACGAGCAGTACTTC	CATSKGGSGTYEQYF
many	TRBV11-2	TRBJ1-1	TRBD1	TGTGCCAGCAGCTTAGGCCCTCTCCGGGACAGAAACCAGAACACTGAAGCTTTCTTT	CASSLGPLRDRNQNTEAFF
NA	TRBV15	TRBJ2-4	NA	TGTGCCACCAGCAGAGGTGACCGGGTGCCCAAAAACATTCAGTACTTC	CATSRGDRVPKNIQYF
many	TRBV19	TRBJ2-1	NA	TGTGCCAGTAGCCTGGGGGAGCAGTACCTTGAGCAGTTCTTC	CASSLGEQYLEQFF
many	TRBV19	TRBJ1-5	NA	TGTGCCAGTAGTAACAGGGGCAATCAGCCCCAGCATTTT	CASSNRGNQPQHF
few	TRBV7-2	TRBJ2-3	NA	TGTGCCAGCAGCTTGCCGACTTTACATAGCACAGATACGCAGTATTTT	CASSLPTLHSTDTQYF